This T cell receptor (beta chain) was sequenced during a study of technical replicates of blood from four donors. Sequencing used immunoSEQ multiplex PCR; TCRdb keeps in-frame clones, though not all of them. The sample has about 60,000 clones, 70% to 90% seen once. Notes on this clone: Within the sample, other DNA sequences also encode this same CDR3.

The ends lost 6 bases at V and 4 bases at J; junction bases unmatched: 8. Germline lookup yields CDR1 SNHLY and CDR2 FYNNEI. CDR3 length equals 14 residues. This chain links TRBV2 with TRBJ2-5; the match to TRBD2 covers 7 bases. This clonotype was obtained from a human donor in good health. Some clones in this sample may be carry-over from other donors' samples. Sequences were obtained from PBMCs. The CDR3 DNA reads TGTGCCAGCAGCGAGGGGAGGGGAGGAGAGACCCAGTACTTC. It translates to CASSEGRGGETQYF.